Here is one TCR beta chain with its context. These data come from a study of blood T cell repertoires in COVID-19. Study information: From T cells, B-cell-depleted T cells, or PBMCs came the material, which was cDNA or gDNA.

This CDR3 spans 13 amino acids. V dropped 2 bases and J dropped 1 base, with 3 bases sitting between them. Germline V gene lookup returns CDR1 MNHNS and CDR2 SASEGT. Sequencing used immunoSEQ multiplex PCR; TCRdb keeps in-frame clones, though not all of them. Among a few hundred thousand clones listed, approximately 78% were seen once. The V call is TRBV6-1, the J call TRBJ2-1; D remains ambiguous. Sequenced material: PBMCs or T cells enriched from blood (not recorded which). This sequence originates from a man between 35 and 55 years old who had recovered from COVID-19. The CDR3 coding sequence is TGTGCCAGCAGTGAATTATCCTACAATGAGCAGTTCTTC. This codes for CASSELSYNEQFF.